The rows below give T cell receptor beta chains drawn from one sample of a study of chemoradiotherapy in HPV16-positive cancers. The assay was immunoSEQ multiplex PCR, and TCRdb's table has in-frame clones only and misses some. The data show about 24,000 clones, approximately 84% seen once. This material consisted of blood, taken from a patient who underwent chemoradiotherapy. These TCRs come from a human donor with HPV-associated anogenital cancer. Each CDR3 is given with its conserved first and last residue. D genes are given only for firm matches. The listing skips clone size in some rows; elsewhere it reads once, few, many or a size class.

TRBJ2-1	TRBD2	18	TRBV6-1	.	CASSEKPLAGLVYNEQFF	TGTGCCAGCAGTGAAAAGCCCTTAGCGGGGCTAGTTTACAATGAGCAGTTCTTC
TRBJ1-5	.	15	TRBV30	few	CAWSVGGLGNQPQHF	TGTGCCTGGAGTGTGGGGGGACTGGGTAATCAGCCCCAGCATTTT
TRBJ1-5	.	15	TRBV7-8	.	CASSYLGGGNQPQHF	TGTGCCAGCAGCTACCTTGGGGGGGGCAATCAGCCCCAGCATTTT
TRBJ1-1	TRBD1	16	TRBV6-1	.	CASSDEGQGANTEAFF	TGTGCCAGCAGTGATGAAGGACAGGGAGCGAACACTGAAGCTTTCTTT
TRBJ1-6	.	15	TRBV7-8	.	CASSLARGLESPLHF	TGTGCCAGCAGCTTAGCCCGGGGGTTAGAGTCACCCCTCCACTTT
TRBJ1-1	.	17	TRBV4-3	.	CASSQEGGRRRNTEAFF	TGCGCCAGCAGCCAAGAGGGGGGACGTCGAAGGAACACTGAAGCTTTCTTT
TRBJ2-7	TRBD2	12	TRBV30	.	CAWTSGGYEQYF	TGTGCCTGGACTAGCGGGGGGTACGAGCAGTACTTC
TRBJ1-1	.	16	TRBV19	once	CASTSGADLGDTEAFF	TGTGCCAGCACATCCGGGGCAGACCTTGGGGACACTGAAGCTTTCTTT
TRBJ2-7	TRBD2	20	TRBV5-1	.	CASSLIDMGLAGVGAYEQYF	TGCGCCAGCAGCTTAATAGACATGGGACTAGCGGGAGTAGGGGCCTACGAGCAGTACTTC
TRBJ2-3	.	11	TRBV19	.	CASTGWDTQYF	TGTGCCAGTACCGGGTGGGATACGCAGTATTTT
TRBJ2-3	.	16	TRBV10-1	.	CASPAARVPATDTQYF	TGCGCCAGCCCTGCCGCGCGGGTTCCGGCCACAGATACGCAGTATTTT
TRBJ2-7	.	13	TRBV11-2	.	CASSLETTYEQYF	TGTGCCAGCAGCTTGGAGACTACCTACGAGCAGTACTTC
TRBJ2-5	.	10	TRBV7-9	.	CASSLETQYF	TGTGCCAGCAGCCTAGAGACCCAGTACTTC
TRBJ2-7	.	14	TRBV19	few	CASSIGTSSYEQYF	TGTGCCAGTAGTATAGGGACCAGCAGCTACGAGCAGTACTTC
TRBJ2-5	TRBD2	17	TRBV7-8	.	CASSPHPGTSGGKTQYF	TGTGCCAGCAGTCCTCACCCCGGGACTAGCGGGGGAAAGACCCAGTACTTC
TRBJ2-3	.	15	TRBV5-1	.	CASSLGGGSTDTQYF	TGCGCCAGCAGCTTGGGGGGCGGTAGCACAGATACGCAGTATTTT
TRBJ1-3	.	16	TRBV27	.	CASSQTRIFSGNTIYF	TGTGCCAGCAGTCAGACCAGGATTTTCTCTGGAAACACCATATATTTT
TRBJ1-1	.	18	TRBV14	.	CASSLLRRGGANSTEAFF	TGTGCCAGCAGCCTCCTACGGAGGGGGGGCGCGAATAGCACTGAAGCTTTCTTT